Listed here are 32 T cell receptor beta chains from one sample, sequenced in a study of shared clonotypes between healthy human individuals. Profiling relied on immunoSEQ multiplex PCR, and the TCRdb table lists in-frame clones only, not all of them. The table includes some 2 million clones, about 95% detected once. CD8 cells classed as naive were CD45RO-negative and positively selected for CCR7, excluding terminally differentiated effector memory CD45RA+ cells. Specimen: naive CD8+ T cells sorted from blood. Source of these receptors: a man aged 18 to 30 in good health.

This sequence joins TRBV28 and TRBJ2-5; 7 nucleotides line up with TRBD2. Germline values: CDR1 MDHEN, CDR2 SYDVKM. J lost 2 bases, V lost 4 bases, and 10 bases had no gene match. The CDR3 extends over 16 amino acids. CDR3 in DNA: TGTGCCAGCAGTTCTGAACCGGCTAGCGGTCAAGAGACCCAGTACTTC. Residues: CASSSEPASGQETQYF. Complete variable domain (other parts from reference TRBV28 and TRBJ2-5): DVKVTQSSRYLVKRTGEKVFLECVQDMDHENMFWYRQDPGLGLRLIYFSYDVKMKEKGDIPEGYSVSREKKERFSLILESASTNQTSMYLCASSSEPASGQETQYFGPGTRLLVL.

A note on this clone: Additional DNA sequences in this sample encode the identical CDR3. The V gene is TRBV5-4, the J gene TRBJ1-1; D remains unclear. The germline V gene encodes CDR1 SGHNT and CDR2 YYREEE (reference sequence). Trimming removed 2 bases from V and 3 bases from J, with 5 bases in between. The CDR3 has 12 amino acids. CDR3 coding DNA: TGTGCCAGCAGCTTCGCCGACACTGAAGCTTTCTTT. Translated, it gives CASSFADTEAFF.

The chain is built from TRBV6-5 and TRBJ2-7, with D tentatively TRBD1 (6 bases). The germline CDR1 and CDR2 sequences are MNHEY and SVGAGI. The CDR3 covers 13 residues. The V gene lost 6 bases and the J gene lost 3 bases, with 12 bases spanning the gap. CDR3 bases: TGTGCCAGCAGGCCAGGGGCGGACTACGAGCAGTACTTC. It translates to CASRPGADYEQYF.

In the case of this clone: Other DNA sequences from this sample encode an identical CDR3 as well. V gene TRBV5-1 combines with J gene TRBJ2-7; 12 bases align to TRBD2. CDR3 length equals 15 residues. V lost 4 bases to trimming and J lost 1 base; unmatched junction nucleotides: 3. Germline values: CDR1 SGHRS, CDR2 YFSETQ. Written as DNA, the CDR3 is TGCGCCAGCAGCCCAGGACTAGCGGGATCCTACGAGCAGTACTTC. Its translation: CASSPGLAGSYEQYF. The whole variable domain, remainder taken from reference TRBV5-1 and TRBJ2-7, is KAGVTQTPRYLIKTRGQQVTLSCSPISGHRSVSWYQQTPGQGLQFLFEYFSETQRNKGNFPGRFSGRQFSNSRSEMNVSTLELGDSALYLCASSPGLAGSYEQYFGPGTRLTVT.

The chain is built from TRBV27 and TRBJ1-6, with D tentatively TRBD1 (6 bases). Germline CDR1 and CDR2: MNHEY and SMNVEV (reference sequence). Trimming pared 0 bases from V and 9 bases from J, leaving 9 bases between. This CDR3 has 14 amino acids. This CDR3 is CASSLSGGTSPLHF. CDR3 nucleotides: TGTGCCAGCAGTTTATCTGGGGGCACTTCACCCCTCCACTTT.

This sequence joins TRBV6-1 and TRBJ1-1; TRBD1 might be the D (6 bases). V was cut by 7 bases and J by 2 bases, with 14 bases left in between. CDR3 length equals 14 residues. Germline V gene data show CDR1 as MNHNS and CDR2 as SASEGT. CDR3 sequence: CASNYRVGNTEAFF. The CDR3, as DNA: TGTGCCAGCAATTACAGGGTCGGCAACACTGAAGCTTTCTTT.

The rearrangement links TRBV7-9 to TRBJ2-5; the match to TRBD1 covers 7 bases. Per germline, CDR1 SEHNR and CDR2 FQNEAQ (reference sequence). The CDR3 has 14 residues. V lost 4 bases and J lost 3; bases outside the gene matches: 5. The CDR3 coding sequence is TGTGCCAGCAGCTCCTCGACAGGGAAAGAGACCCAGTACTTC. This translates into CASSSSTGKETQYF.

This chain links TRBV2 with TRBJ1-1, with 9 bases matching TRBD1. Trimming cost V 5 bases and J 2 bases; bases outside gene matches: 3. The CDR3 loop spans 14 amino acids. CDR1 and CDR2 (germline): SNHLY, FYNNEI. The DNA of the CDR3 is TGTGCCAGCAGTCAACAGGGGGCTAACACTGAAGCTTTCTTT. It encodes CASSQQGANTEAFF.

This clone has just one count. The same CDR3 can be traced to other DNA sequences in this sample. The chain combines TRBV27 with TRBJ2-7; D is perhaps TRBD2 (6 bases). The CDR3 extends over 14 amino acids. Germline CDR1 reads MNHEY; CDR2 reads SMNVEV (reference sequence). Trimming removed 6 bases from V and 0 bases from J, with 12 bases in between. CDR3: CASSLAASSYEQYF. The DNA of the CDR3 is TGTGCCAGCAGCTTAGCGGCGAGCTCCTACGAGCAGTACTTC.

The chain couples TRBV4-3 to TRBJ2-3; tentatively, D is TRBD1 (7 bases). CDR3 length equals 14 residues. Per the germline V gene, CDR1 is LGHNA and CDR2 is YSLEER. V was cut by 6 bases and J by 5 bases, with 15 bases left in between. In nucleotides, the CDR3 is TGCGCCAGCAGTGGACTACCAGGGGGAGATACGCAGTATTTT. This encodes CASSGLPGGDTQYF.

This clone was recorded once. The rearrangement links TRBV6-6 to TRBJ2-7, with D uncertain. CDR1 is MNHNY and CDR2 is SVGAGI in the germline V gene (reference sequence). V lost 7 bases to trimming and J lost 4 bases, with 20 bases between them. CDR3 length equals 15 residues. The CDR3 loop reads CASTPGTKERYEQYF. In nucleotides, the CDR3 is TGTGCCAGCACCCCGGGCACCAAAGAAAGATACGAGCAGTACTTC.

This clone was seen a single time. As DNA, the CDR3 is TGTGCCTGGAGTTGGAGGACTGAAGCTTTCTTT. Its translation: CAWSWRTEAFF. This chain links TRBV30 with TRBJ1-1; D unclear. Germline V gene data show CDR1 as GTSNPN and CDR2 as SVGIG (reference sequence). This CDR3 contains 11 residues. V was cut by 2 bases and J by 5 bases, with 6 bases left in between.

With respect to this clone: The same CDR3 also results from other DNA sequences found in this sample. The V call is TRBV7-9, the J call TRBJ1-5; D gene ambiguous. The CDR3 loop spans 12 amino acids. Trimming shortened V by 1 base and J by 7 bases, and 5 bases separated the two germline ends. Germline V gives CDR1 SEHNR, CDR2 FQNEAQ (reference sequence). The CDR3 DNA follows: TGTGCCAGCAGCTTAGGAGACCAGCCCCAGCATTTT. Its protein product is CASSLGDQPQHF.

The chain links TRBV7-9 to TRBJ2-7; D remains unclear. Germline CDR1 is SEHNR and CDR2 is FQNEAQ (reference sequence). Between the trimmed V and J ends, which lost 1 base and 4 bases, there was a span of 14 bases. The CDR3 extends over 15 amino acids. The CDR3 DNA sequence: TGTGCCAGCAGCTTAGGGTCAGAGTCCTTATACGAGCAGTACTTC. This gives the protein CASSLGSESLYEQYF. Complete variable domain (other parts from reference TRBV7-9 and TRBJ2-7): DTGVSQNPRHKITKRGQNVTFRCDPISEHNRLYWYRQTLGQGPEFLTYFQNEAQLEKSRLLSDRFSAERPKGSFSTLEIQRTEQGDSAMYLCASSLGSESLYEQYFGPGTRLTVT.

This CDR3 is CASSENSYEQYF. CDR3 sequence (DNA): TGTGCCAGCAGCGAGAACTCGTACGAGCAGTACTTC. The rearrangement joins TRBV5-4 to TRBJ2-7, with D unclear. Trimming removed 4 bases from V and 4 bases from J, with 9 bases in between. The length of the CDR3 is 12 residues. CDR1 and CDR2 (germline): SGHNT, YYREEE (reference sequence).

The chain has TRBV27 and TRBJ2-3, with 16 bases lining up with TRBD2. CDR3 size: 20 residues. J lost 3 bases, V lost 5 bases, and 14 bases had no gene match. Per the germline V gene, CDR1 is MNHEY and CDR2 is SMNVEV (reference sequence). Here the CDR3 DNA reads TGTGCCAGCAGTCCACCGGGACTAGCGGGAGGGAGGGGTAGGACAGATACGCAGTATTTT. This translates into CASSPPGLAGGRGRTDTQYF.

The rearrangement uses TRBV7-8 and TRBJ1-1; 9 bases are shared with TRBD1. After removal of 1 base from V and 5 bases from J, the junction contained 8 bases not matched to a gene. The CDR3 has 16 residues. The germline gives CDR1 SGHVS, CDR2 FQNEAQ. CDR3 residues: CASSLGGQGIWTEAFF. Written as DNA, the CDR3 is TGTGCCAGCAGCTTAGGAGGACAGGGGATTTGGACTGAAGCTTTCTTT.

The rearrangement joins TRBV4-1 to TRBJ2-7, with 10 positions matching TRBD1. The CDR3 contains 16 residues. The germline V gene has CDR1 MGHRA and CDR2 YSYEKL. V was clipped by 1 base and J by 4 bases; unmatched bases: 7. The CDR3 protein is CASSQASTGGWYEQYF. The CDR3 coding sequence is TGCGCCAGCAGCCAAGCCTCGACAGGGGGCTGGTACGAGCAGTACTTC.

V gene TRBV27 combines with J gene TRBJ2-1; no firm D call. The V gene lost 3 bases and the J gene lost 5 bases, with 5 bases spanning the gap. The V gene's germline CDR1 is MNHEY and CDR2 SMNVEV (reference sequence). The CDR3 sequence is 12 residues long. The CDR3 sequence: CASSLGNNEQFF. CDR3 DNA: TGTGCCAGCAGTTTGGGCAACAATGAGCAGTTCTTC.

V is TRBV10-3 and J is TRBJ1-5; D is perhaps TRBD1 (6 bases). The V and J ends lost 6 bases and 5 bases respectively, with 11 bases between them. The CDR3 sequence is 13 residues long. CDR1 ENHRY and CDR2 SYGVKD come from the germline V gene. The CDR3 nucleotides are TGTGCCATCAGCCCAAAGGGGGATCAGCCCCAGCATTTT. Translating gives CAISPKGDQPQHF.

The V gene is TRBV6-5, the J gene TRBJ2-3; maybe TRBD2 (6 bases). The CDR3 runs to 16 residues. CDR1 MNHEY and CDR2 SVGAGI come from the germline V gene. V lost 2 bases and J lost 2, with 14 bases in between. The CDR3 is CASSYAAGLDTDTQYF. As DNA, the CDR3 is TGTGCCAGCAGTTACGCGGCGGGGCTAGACACAGATACGCAGTATTTT.

This chain's CDR3 is CASSVSGAGTGSYEQYF. DNA for the CDR3: TGTGCCAGCAGCGTGAGTGGGGCGGGGACAGGATCCTACGAGCAGTACTTC. The rearrangement uses TRBV9 and TRBJ2-7; 8 bases match TRBD1. After removal of 2 bases from V and 1 base from J, the junction contained 11 bases not matched to a gene. Germline assignment: CDR1 SGDLS and CDR2 YYNGEE. CDR3 size: 17 residues.

The chain carries TRBV20-1 and TRBJ2-7, with D unclear. Trimming removed 5 bases from V and 4 bases from J, with 6 bases in between. Germline CDR1 reads DFQATT; CDR2 reads SNEGSKA (reference sequence). This CDR3 comprises 10 residues. CDR3: CSAGPYEQYF. The CDR3 nucleotides read TGCAGTGCTGGCCCATACGAGCAGTACTTC.

The chain links TRBV6-6 to TRBJ1-5, with D tentatively TRBD1 (6 bases). The germline V and J ends were trimmed by 7 bases and 9 bases, with 22 bases remaining between them. Germline assignment: CDR1 MNHNY and CDR2 SVGAGI (reference sequence). The CDR3 length is 15 residues. The CDR3 nucleotides are TGTGCCAGCACCCCCGCTGGGGAGGGGGATGCGCCCCAGCATTTT. Translated: CASTPAGEGDAPQHF.

The V gene is TRBV7-2, the J gene TRBJ2-5; TRBD2 matches at 9 bases. The CDR3 runs 15 residues. The V gene's germline CDR1 is SGHTA and CDR2 FQGNSA. Losses at the gene ends were 5 bases for V and 3 bases for J; bases not matched to a gene: 7. The chain's CDR3 is CASSPWTSVEETQYF. The CDR3 nucleotides read TGTGCCAGCAGCCCTTGGACTAGCGTAGAAGAGACCCAGTACTTC.

This clone occurred once. The V call is TRBV11-2, the J call TRBJ2-2; 9 bases match TRBD1. This CDR3 is built from 15 residues. Trimming took 5 bases from V and 6 from J; bases not matched to a gene: 7. Germline V gene data show CDR1 as SGHAT and CDR2 as FQNNGV. The chain's CDR3 is CASSPGTGKAGELFF. CDR3 sequence (DNA): TGTGCCAGCAGCCCCGGGACAGGGAAGGCCGGGGAGCTGTTTTTT. The full variable domain, in which reference TRBV11-2 and TRBJ2-2 provide the parts outside the CDR3, is EAGVAQSPRYKIIEKRQSVAFWCNPISGHATLYWYQQILGQGPKLLIQFQNNGVVDDSQLPKDRFSAERLKGVDSTLKIQPAKLEDSAVYLCASSPGTGKAGELFFGEGSRLTVL.

J is TRBJ2-3 and V is TRBV6-5, with a weak D call TRBD2 (5 bases). The V and J ends lost 0 bases and 5 bases respectively, with 12 bases between them. This CDR3 has 15 residues. Per germline, CDR1 MNHEY and CDR2 SVGAGI. The CDR3 sequence: CASSYSTEGLDTQYF. The CDR3 nucleotides read TGTGCCAGCAGTTACTCCACAGAGGGCTTAGATACGCAGTATTTT.

The J gene is TRBJ2-1, the V gene TRBV12-5; weak D call: TRBD1 (5 bases). The CDR3 runs to 11 residues. V shed 6 bases and J shed 5 bases, with 5 bases lying between them. CDR1 and CDR2 from the germline V gene are LGHNT and FRNRAP. The CDR3 here is CASGQDNEQFF. The CDR3 nucleotides read TGTGCTAGTGGACAGGACAATGAGCAGTTCTTC.

The genes are TRBV27 and TRBJ2-7; D may be TRBD1 (6 bases). Germline V gives CDR1 MNHEY, CDR2 SMNVEV (reference sequence). The CDR3 totals 11 residues. V lost 6 bases and J lost 7, with 10 bases in between. The CDR3 region is CASRRDTEQYF. DNA of the CDR3: TGTGCCAGCAGACGGGACACGGAGCAGTACTTC.

This clone was detected once. Other DNA sequences from this sample encode an identical CDR3 as well. V and J are TRBV27 and TRBJ1-1, with D tentatively TRBD1 (5 bases). The CDR3 runs to 14 residues. From germline, CDR1 is MNHEY and CDR2 SMNVEV (reference sequence). Between the trimmed V and J ends, which lost 2 bases and 3 bases, there was a span of 10 bases. The CDR3 DNA follows: TGTGCCAGCAGTTTAATTGGGGCAGACACTGAAGCTTTCTTT. This translates into CASSLIGADTEAFF.

The J gene is TRBJ2-7, the V gene TRBV12-2. TRBV12-2 is a documented pseudogene. The CDR3 runs 15 residues. CDR3 region: CASRPWKGPPYEQYF. CDR3 nucleotides: TGTGCAAGTCGCCCATGGAAGGGTCCCCCCTACGAGCAGTACTTC.

The J gene is TRBJ1-2, the V gene TRBV27, with TRBD1 identical over 7 bases. CDR3 length: 16 residues. Germline loops: CDR1 MNHEY, CDR2 SMNVEV (reference sequence). V lost 2 bases, J lost 1 base, and 7 bases stayed unmatched. The DNA of the CDR3 is TGTGCCAGCAGTTTAAATAGGGGACAGCTTAACTATGGCTACACCTTC. Encoded protein: CASSLNRGQLNYGYTF.